The source of this TCR beta chain is a study of T cell responses to AZD1222 COVID-19 vaccine. Produced via immunoSEQ multiplex PCR; TCRdb's table is partial and in-frame only. The sample holds 120,000 or so clones, 85% to 90% seen once. Whole-study findings and limits: At baseline, just a handful of AZD1222 recipients tested seropositive.

As concerns this clone: Its matching antigen is unknown.

The material was peripheral blood, obtained on day 0 of AZD1222 vaccination. The receptor was derived from an adult in good health.

CDR3 DNA: TGTGCCACCAGTGCGGGACAGGCGAACAATGAGCAGTTCTTC. It yields the protein CATSAGQANNEQFF. The chain is built from TRBV24-1 and TRBJ2-1; 8 bases align to TRBD1. V lost 5 bases and J lost 5; bases outside the gene matches: 4. The CDR3 contains 14 residues. Germline V CDR1 and CDR2: KGHDR, SFDVKD.